Below, 11 T cell receptor beta chains from the same sample are listed, as sequenced in a study of esophageal squamous cell carcinoma under preoperative chemotherapy. Time point given: after preoperative PTX-NDP chemotherapy. TCRdb reanalysed the PCR reads using MiXCR and keeps one entry per CDR3 protein. The repertoire includes 9,500 to 12,000 distinct CDR3 sequences, roughly 60% of them detected once, and 29% sits in the top ten. The sample was taken from a patient given preoperative chemotherapy. These receptor sequences come from a human donor with esophageal squamous cell carcinoma. The donor label of this sample is uncertain.

As for this clonotype: Because it lacks the conserved phenylalanine or tryptophan at the end, this CDR3 is likely a read error. The chain recombines TRBV6-5 with TRBJ2-5, with D unclear. V lost 0 bases, J lost 11 bases, and 19 bases lay in between. Germline-derived CDR1 and CDR2 are MNHEY and SVGAGI. This CDR3 comprises 15 residues. The CDR3 DNA sequence: TGTGCCAGCAGTTACTCGAAGTGGGCGACAAGAGAACAGTACGTC. As protein: CASSYSKWATREQYV.

The chain recombines TRBV6-1 with TRBJ2-7; D perhaps matches TRBD2 (6 bases). The tail of the sequence fits TRBJ2-5 better, so the J call may be wrong. There are 13 residues in the CDR3. Germline V gene lookup returns CDR1 MNHNS and CDR2 SASEGT. The CDR3 DNA reads as TGTGCCAGCAATAGCGGACTCCAAGAGACCCAGTACTTC. It yields the protein CASNSGLQETQYF.

The chain employs TRBV6-1 and TRBJ2-3; D ambiguous. The closer fit of TRBJ2-7 to the DNA end suggests the J call may be wrong. CDR3 length: 13 amino acids. Germline V gene sequence: CDR1 MNHNS, CDR2 SASEGT. CDR3 sequence reads: CASTDPRAYEQYF. Here the CDR3 DNA reads TGTGCCAGCACGGACCCGCGTGCCTACGAGCAGTACTTC.

This clonotype was seen a handful of times. At one end the junction does not follow the germline gene, possibly because of a read error. The chain uses TRBV6-1 and TRBJ2-3; perhaps TRBD2 as D (7 bases). This CDR3 has 18 amino acids. CDR1 is MNHNS and CDR2 is SASEGT in the germline V gene. The CDR3 nucleotides are TGTGCCAGCAGTGAGAGGGGAGGGGGGGTTTGTGACACAGAGACGCAGTATTTC. This gives the protein CASSERGGGVCDTETQYF.

The rearrangement links TRBV7-2 to TRBJ2-1; tentatively, D is TRBD1 or TRBD2 (6 bases each). V shed 5 bases and J shed 7 bases, with 18 bases lying between them. The germline V gene has CDR1 SGHTA and CDR2 FQGNSA. This CDR3 spans 15 amino acids. The CDR3 DNA is TGTGCCAGCAGCCTACCAATAGGGGGGAGGAATGAGCAGTTCTTC. It codes for CASSLPIGGRNEQFF.

This clonotype came up a few times. The CDR3: CASSHDSSYNEQYF. CDR3 in DNA: TGTGCCAGCAGTCACGATAGCTCCTACAATGAGCAGTACTTC. The rearrangement links TRBV27 to TRBJ2-1, with D unclear. Gene TRBJ2-7 matches the end of the DNA better, so the J call may be wrong. CDR1 and CDR2 from the germline V gene are MNHEY and SMNVEV (reference sequence). The CDR3 is 14 amino acids.

The J gene is TRBJ2-3, the V gene TRBV6-1; tentatively, D is TRBD1 (6 bases). V was trimmed by 6 bases and J by 0 bases, leaving 13 bases between them. The germline V gene has CDR1 MNHNS and CDR2 SASEGT. The CDR3 has 15 residues. The CDR3 sequence: CASRRTGQSTDTQYF. The CDR3 DNA sequence: TGTGCCAGCAGGAGAACTGGACAGAGCACAGATACGCAGTATTTT.

This clonotype appeared once. Sequence at one end of the junction differs from germline and may be a read error. This chain connects TRBV6-2 or TRBV6-3 to TRBJ2-6; D possibly matches TRBD1 or TRBD2 (6 bases each). The CDR3 runs 15 residues. CDR1 and CDR2 (germline): MNHEY, SVGEGT. This CDR3 is CASGGRPPGANDQNF. CDR3 DNA: TGTGCCAGCGGGGGCCGACCTCCGGGGGCCAACGACCAGAATTTC.

This clonotype has only one observation. The V call is TRBV6-5, the J call TRBJ2-1; either TRBD1 or TRBD2 may fit D (6 bases each). V shed 0 bases and J shed 2 bases, with 14 bases lying between them. This CDR3 is built from 17 residues. The germline CDR1 and CDR2 sequences are MNHEY and SVGAGI. This chain's CDR3 is CASSYSGGSPTYNEQFF. In nucleotides, the CDR3 is TGTGCCAGCAGTTACTCAGGGGGGAGCCCTACCTACAATGAGCAGTTCTTC.

The chain is built from TRBV11-2 and TRBJ2-3; possibly TRBD2 for D (5 bases). The CDR3 sequence is 15 residues long. V dropped 0 bases and J dropped 3 bases, with 10 bases sitting between them. Per the germline V gene, CDR1 is SGHAT and CDR2 is FQNNGV. The CDR3, as DNA: TGTGCCAGCAGCTTAGATAGACTAAAGACAGATACGCAGTATTTT. This encodes CASSLDRLKTDTQYF.

On this clonotype: One junction end does not reproduce the germline sequence, and a read error may be involved. The rearrangement links TRBV20-1 to TRBJ2-6; D not resolved. This CDR3 comprises 11 residues. CDR1 DFQATT and CDR2 SNEGSKA come from the germline V gene (reference sequence). This chain's CDR3 is CSADRKSTRLF. The CDR3 nucleotides are TGCAGTGCTGATCGGAAGAGCACACGTCTTTTC.